A selection of T cell receptor beta chains follows, all from one sample in a study of blood T cells in healthy people across ages. Using its own MiXCR run on the 5' RACE reads, TCRdb lists one record per CDR3 protein. The sample contains hundreds of thousands of distinct CDR3 sequences, roughly two fifths of which appear only once. Sequencing was done on a sample of blood. All receptors derive from a man at least 80 years old in good health. Each CDR3 is given without its conserved first and last residue. D genes are given only for firm matches. A clone size is listed for some rows: how often the clone was seen (once, few, many), or a class if it is expanded.

>TRBV27|TRBJ1-5|TRBD1|-
ASSYRGTRNQPRH
>TRBV6-2/TRBV6-3|TRBJ2-7|-|-
ASGSGDRYEQY
>TRBV25-1|TRBJ2-1|-|few
ASSAGRRVHSNEQF
>TRBV7-2|TRBJ2-3|TRBD2|-
ASTLAGVVDTQY
>TRBV7-9|TRBJ2-3|TRBD2|-
ANSLANLAGFSDTQY
>TRBV30|TRBJ1-1|-|-
ALSIRDEAF
>TRBV20-1|TRBJ2-1|TRBD2|-
SATTSGDNEQF
>TRBV5-1|TRBJ2-3|TRBD2|few
ASSLSSGVYTDTQY
>TRBV18|TRBJ2-7|-|-
ASSLNREGEQY
>TRBV5-5|TRBJ2-3|TRBD2|many
ASSSPGLAGGPGDTQY
>TRBV5-5|TRBJ2-5|TRBD1|few
ASSSWTGTFSETQY
>TRBV7-2|TRBJ1-4|-|-
ASILDWTGGEKLF
>TRBV30|TRBJ2-5|-|once
AWSVQGGRGYEQY
>TRBV7-6|TRBJ2-1|-|-
ASSLRQPQYNEQF
>TRBV20-1|TRBJ2-6|-|few
SAWGGEANVLT
>TRBV12-3/TRBV12-4|TRBJ2-7|-|-
ASSPVWEAYEQY
>TRBV15|TRBJ2-1|-|-
ATSSSLRRTTYNEQF
>TRBV28|TRBJ2-3|-|few
ASRGVADTQY